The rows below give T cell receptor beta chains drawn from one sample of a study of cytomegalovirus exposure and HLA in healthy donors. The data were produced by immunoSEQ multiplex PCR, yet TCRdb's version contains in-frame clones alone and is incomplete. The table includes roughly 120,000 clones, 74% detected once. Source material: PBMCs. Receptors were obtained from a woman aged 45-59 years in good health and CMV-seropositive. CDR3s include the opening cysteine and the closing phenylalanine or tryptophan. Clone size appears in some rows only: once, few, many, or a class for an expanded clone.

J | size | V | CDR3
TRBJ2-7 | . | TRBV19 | CASSIPSTVSYEQYF
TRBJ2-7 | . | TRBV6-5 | CASRDRTYEQYF
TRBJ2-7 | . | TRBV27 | CASSLQVSYEQYF
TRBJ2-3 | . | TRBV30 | CAWSLTSGDTDTQYF
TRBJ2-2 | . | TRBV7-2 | CASSRIGPTGGLFF
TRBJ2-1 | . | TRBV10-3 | CALSDQGHNEQFF
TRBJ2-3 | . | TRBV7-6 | CASSAPGGPTTDTQYF
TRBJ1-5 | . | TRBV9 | CASSAQGEQPQHF
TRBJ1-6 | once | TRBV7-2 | CASSLETFSPLHF
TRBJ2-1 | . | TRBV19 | CATTNALYNEQFF
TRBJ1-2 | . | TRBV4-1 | CASSVQMEGGHGYTF
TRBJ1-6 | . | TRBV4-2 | CASSYTRDRGSSYNSPLHF
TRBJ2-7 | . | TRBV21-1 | CASSKGGVSTGKASYEQYF
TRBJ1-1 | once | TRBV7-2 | CASTAFNQGTKAFF
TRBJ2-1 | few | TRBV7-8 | CASSPPMGLAGDYYNEQFF
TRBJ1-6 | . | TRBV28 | CASSRLTPGTGFFDNSPLHF
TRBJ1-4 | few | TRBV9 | CASSVFDTGEKLFF
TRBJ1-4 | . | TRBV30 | CAWSLESRLFF
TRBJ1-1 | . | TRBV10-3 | CAISELGTGGSMNTEAFF
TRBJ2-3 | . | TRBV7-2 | CASSLGLGGRDTQYF
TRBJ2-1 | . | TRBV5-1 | CASSLSEGGPNEQFF
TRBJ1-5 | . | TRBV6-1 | CASSLQGNLRPQHF
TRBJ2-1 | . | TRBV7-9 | CASSSLAEQFF
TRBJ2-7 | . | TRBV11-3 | CASSLDLARSYEQYF
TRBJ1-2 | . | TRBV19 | CASSLTSRDGYTF
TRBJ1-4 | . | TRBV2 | CASSDRGTTNEKLFF
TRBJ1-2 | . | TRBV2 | CASSETGGTNYGYTF
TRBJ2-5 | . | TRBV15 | CATSRSTGKQETQYF
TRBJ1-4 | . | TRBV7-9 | CSSSREREKLFF
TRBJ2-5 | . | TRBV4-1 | CASSQLIAGEAYF
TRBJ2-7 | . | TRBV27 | CASGIGYEQYF
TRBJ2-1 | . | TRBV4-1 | CASSPGLAGGLSYNEQFF
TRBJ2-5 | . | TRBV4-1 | CASSRQNRVRETQYF
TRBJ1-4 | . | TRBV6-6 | CASRGLGQLTNEKLFF
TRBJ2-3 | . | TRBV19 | CASSWGQGSTDTQYF
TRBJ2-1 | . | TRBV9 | CASSVGSAGYEQFF
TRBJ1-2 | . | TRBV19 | CASTPRGSLNYGYTF
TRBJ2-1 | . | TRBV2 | CASSVRQGSYNEQFF
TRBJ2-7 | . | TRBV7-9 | CASSSRRGDEQYF
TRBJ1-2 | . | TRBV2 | CASGRSQGYTF
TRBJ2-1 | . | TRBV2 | CASGQGLYPFF
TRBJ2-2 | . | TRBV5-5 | CASSLGAGAGAGELFF
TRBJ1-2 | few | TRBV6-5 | CASSQRGQGYGYTF
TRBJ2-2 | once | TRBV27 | CASSLNRDPGELFF